These 20 T cell receptor beta chains share one sample of origin, sequenced in a study of blood T cell repertoires in COVID-19. The assay was immunoSEQ multiplex PCR, and TCRdb's table has in-frame clones only and misses some. The profile shows 150,000 to 200,000 clones, 85% of them singletons. Specimen: peripheral blood. All receptors come from a human donor with acute or convalescent COVID-19. The donor label of this sample is uncertain.

The chain employs TRBV21-1 and TRBJ1-1. TRBV21-1 constitutes a pseudogene. The CDR3 covers 15 residues. This CDR3 reads CASSPEALGNTEAFF. The CDR3 DNA is TGTGCCAGCAGCCCTGAGGCCCTTGGAAACACTGAAGCTTTCTTT.

The chain uses TRBV29-1 and TRBJ2-1; TRBD1 aligns across 9 bases. J was trimmed by 6 bases and V by 5 bases; bases with no gene match: 8. This CDR3 has 14 residues. Germline V gene data show CDR1 as SQVTM and CDR2 as ANQGSEA. The CDR3 protein is CSVLPGQGVNEQFF. CDR3 coding DNA: TGCAGCGTTCTTCCGGGACAGGGAGTCAATGAGCAGTTCTTC.

This clone has only one observation. This chain links TRBV4-1 with TRBJ1-4, with D maybe TRBD1 (6 bases). V lost 0 bases, J lost 7 bases, and 12 bases lay in between. CDR3 length: 15 residues. Germline V gene lookup returns CDR1 MGHRA and CDR2 YSYEKL. CDR3 bases: TGCGCCAGCAGCCAAGATACACAGGGCCGTGAAAAACTGTTTTTT. Translation: CASSQDTQGREKLFF.

The chain joins TRBV10-1 to TRBJ1-1; D ambiguous. With 6 bases removed from V and 6 bases from J, the gap between germline ends came to 14 bases. From germline, CDR1 is WNHNN and CDR2 SYGVQD (reference sequence). The CDR3 runs to 13 residues. This chain's CDR3 is CASRGAGDPEAFF. The DNA for the CDR3 is TGCGCCAGCAGAGGAGCCGGGGATCCTGAAGCTTTCTTT.

This sequence joins TRBV4-1 and TRBJ1-6; D gene uncertain. The CDR3 runs to 17 residues. Trimming shortened V by 6 bases and J by 0 bases, and 15 bases separated the two germline ends. The germline CDR1 and CDR2 sequences are MGHRA and YSYEKL. CDR3 residues: CASSHPGSSSYNSPLHF. Here the CDR3 DNA reads TGCGCCAGCAGTCACCCAGGTTCGAGCTCCTATAATTCACCCCTCCACTTT.

This rearrangement joins TRBV29-1 to TRBJ1-1; 7 nucleotides align to TRBD1. In germline, CDR1 is SQVTM, CDR2 ANQGSEA. The CDR3 runs to 13 residues. With V trimmed by 4 bases and J by 5 bases, 7 bases remained unmatched. The CDR3 region has the DNA TGCAGCGTTGCTAGACAGGGCCGAACTGAAGCTTTCTTT. This translates into CSVARQGRTEAFF.

The rearrangement links TRBV7-2 to TRBJ1-1; the match to TRBD1 covers 8 bases. V gave up 2 bases and J gave up 5 bases; unmatched junction bases: 19. The CDR3 length is 19 residues. Germline assignment: CDR1 SGHTA and CDR2 FQGNSA. The CDR3 protein is CASSLIRGRGQGARTEAFF. The CDR3, as DNA: TGTGCCAGCAGCTTAATCCGGGGGAGGGGTCAGGGGGCGCGTACTGAAGCTTTCTTT.

V usage is TRBV13 and J usage is TRBJ2-6; the D gene is possibly TRBD1 (5 bases). This CDR3 contains 17 residues. Germline V lookup: CDR1 PRHDT, CDR2 FYEKMQ (reference sequence). V was cut by 3 bases and J by 3 bases, with 15 bases left in between. CDR3 DNA: TGTGCCAGCAGCTTCCAGCAAGGGGTCGGTGGGGCCAACGTCCTGACTTTC. Amino acid sequence: CASSFQQGVGGANVLTF.

This clone showed up just a few times. The V gene is TRBV5-1, the J gene TRBJ2-1; TRBD1 agrees at 9 bases. The ends lost 4 bases at V and 2 bases at J; junction bases unmatched: 4. Germline V CDR1 and CDR2: SGHRS, YFSETQ. The CDR3 runs to 15 residues. In nucleotides, the CDR3 is TGCGCCAGCAGCCCTGGACAGGGGACCTACAATGAGCAGTTCTTC. This codes for CASSPGQGTYNEQFF. Full variable domain (outside the CDR3, taken from reference TRBV5-1 and TRBJ2-1): KAGVTQTPRYLIKTRGQQVTLSCSPISGHRSVSWYQQTPGQGLQFLFEYFSETQRNKGNFPGRFSGRQFSNSRSEMNVSTLELGDSALYLCASSPGQGTYNEQFFGPGTRLTVL.

The gene calls are TRBV6-6 and TRBJ1-3; D may be TRBD1 (6 bases). The CDR3 sequence is 17 residues long. V was clipped by 5 bases and J by 4 bases, with 21 bases between them. Germline loops: CDR1 MNHNY, CDR2 SVGAGI (reference sequence). CDR3 loop: CASSQFGQRGRGNTIYF. For the CDR3, the DNA is TGTGCCAGCAGTCAATTTGGACAGAGGGGTAGGGGAAACACCATATATTTT.

This clone was counted a single time. The CDR3 sequence is CASSQGDRGNQPQHF. DNA for the CDR3: TGCGCCAGCAGCCAAGGAGACAGGGGAAATCAGCCCCAGCATTTT. The V call is TRBV4-1, the J call TRBJ1-5; TRBD1 matches at 8 bases. Germline assignment: CDR1 MGHRA and CDR2 YSYEKL. V lost 1 base, J lost 4 bases, and 3 bases stayed unmatched. This CDR3 has 15 residues.

The chain couples TRBV29-1 to TRBJ2-5; D gene unclear. This CDR3 has 12 residues. Germline values: CDR1 SQVTM, CDR2 ANQGSEA. Trimming took 3 bases from V and 7 from J, leaving 12 bases between them. CDR3 coding DNA: TGCAGCGTTGATGGGCCCAAGAGGACCCAGTACTTC. Translation gives CSVDGPKRTQYF.

The J gene is TRBJ1-6, the V gene TRBV19, with 8 bases fitting TRBD1. J gave up 6 bases and V 3 bases, and 7 bases lay outside the gene matches. CDR1 and CDR2 (germline): LNHDA, SQIVND (reference sequence). The CDR3 totals 16 residues. The CDR3: CASSILQGASNSPLHF. The CDR3 coding sequence is TGTGCCAGTAGTATTTTGCAGGGGGCGAGTAATTCACCCCTCCACTTT.

This chain connects TRBV7-9 to TRBJ2-1; TRBD2 aligns across 8 bases. Trimming removed 1 base from V and 6 bases from J; junction bases left unmatched: 5. CDR1 and CDR2 (germline): SEHNR, FQNEAQ (reference sequence). The CDR3 totals 15 residues. CDR3: CASSLGIGTSNEQFF. CDR3 nucleotide sequence: TGTGCCAGCAGCTTAGGTATCGGGACTAGCAATGAGCAGTTCTTC.

The table lists this clone with a few counts. The V and J genes are TRBV5-1 and TRBJ2-7, with 10 nucleotides matching TRBD1. This CDR3 is built from 15 residues. Germline lookup yields CDR1 SGHRS and CDR2 YFSETQ. With 7 bases clipped from V and 3 bases from J, the junction kept 10 bases outside the gene matches. DNA of the CDR3: TGCGCCAGCTCCTCAGGACAGGGGGGAATCTACGAGCAGTACTTC. This gives the protein CASSSGQGGIYEQYF.

The chain combines TRBV27 with TRBJ2-1; TRBD2 matches at 8 bases. Germline-derived CDR1 and CDR2 are MNHEY and SMNVEV (reference sequence). V lost 6 bases, J lost 10 bases, and 5 bases stayed unmatched. The CDR3 extends over 12 amino acids. The CDR3 loop reads CASRSGGSEQFF. DNA for the CDR3: TGTGCCAGCAGATCGGGAGGGTCAGAGCAGTTCTTC.

The rearrangement joins TRBV9 to TRBJ1-1, with TRBD1 as a possible D gene (5 bases). CDR1 is SGDLS and CDR2 is YYNGEE in the germline V gene. V dropped 4 bases and J dropped 1 base, with 11 bases sitting between them. This CDR3 region has 14 residues. CDR3 in amino acids: CASSFQTENTEAFF. The CDR3 DNA follows: TGTGCCAGCAGCTTTCAGACAGAGAACACTGAAGCTTTCTTT.

The chain recombines TRBV19 with TRBJ1-4; D is unresolved. Germline values: CDR1 LNHDA, CDR2 SQIVND (reference sequence). CDR3 length equals 15 residues. V was cut by 6 bases and J by 4 bases, with 15 bases left in between. The CDR3 nucleotides read TGTGCCAGTAGACCTACCGAGACGGGTAATGAAAAACTGTTTTTT. It yields the protein CASRPTETGNEKLFF.

The CDR3 bases are TGTGCCAGCAGCCTAAGGGCTTGGGACAGTAGCTTCTATGGCTACACCTTC. Translating gives CASSLRAWDSSFYGYTF. The chain carries TRBV5-4 and TRBJ1-2, with 7 bases lining up with TRBD1. V dropped 4 bases and J dropped 4; count of bases not matched to a gene: 16. Germline V gene sequence: CDR1 SGHNT, CDR2 YYREEE (reference sequence). The CDR3 is 17 residues long.

CDR3: CASSFSGTPGGHTF. The CDR3 DNA reads TGTGCCAGCAGCTTTTCCGGGACCCCAGGGGGCCACACCTTC. The V and J genes are TRBV5-4 and TRBJ1-2, with 8 bases aligning to TRBD1. The V gene's germline CDR1 is SGHNT and CDR2 YYREEE (reference sequence). The CDR3 consists of 14 residues. Trimming at V came to 2 bases and at J to 12 bases, leaving 12 bases not matched to a gene.